This T cell receptor beta chain stems from a study of T cells in localized non-small cell lung cancer. Whole-study findings and limits: Uninvolved adjacent lung showed peak T cell clonality, exceeding tumor. Higher blood T cell density went with longer overall survival. Of the top 100 tumor clones, median roughly 53 were in adjacent lung, approximately 29 among its top 100.

The data were produced by immunoSEQ multiplex PCR, yet TCRdb's version contains in-frame clones alone and is incomplete. This sample has around 30,000 clones, with approximately 94% found just once. The CDR3 is 13 residues long. V lost 8 bases and J lost 5, with 13 bases in between. Germline-derived CDR1 and CDR2 are SNHLY and FYNNEI. As regards this clone: The antigen remains undetermined.

The rearrangement uses TRBV2 and TRBJ1-3; a possible D gene is TRBD1 (5 bases). This specimen was peripheral blood, taken before any cancer treatment. The TCR comes from a woman aged 40 to 75 with stage I lung adenocarcinoma. The DNA of the CDR3 is TGTGCCAGCGGGGGGGACGGCAGAAACACCATATATTTT. It is translated as CASGGDGRNTIYF.